The 2 T cell receptor beta chains presented below share a single source sample, sequenced in a study of blood T cell repertoires in COVID-19. Assay: immunoSEQ multiplex PCR; the TCRdb copy retains only in-frame clones and omits some. This sample has some 130,000 clones; almost 70% occur once, and the top ten carry 1.5% to 2%. Sequenced: peripheral blood. All receptors come from a woman in her 70s with acute or convalescent COVID-19.

This clone was detected only once. The genes are TRBV4-1 and TRBJ2-1; possibly TRBD1 for D (5 bases). Deletions cut 1 base from V and 3 bases from J, with 16 bases between. The CDR3 is made up of 17 amino acids. Germline loops: CDR1 MGHRA, CDR2 YSYEKL. The DNA for the CDR3 is TGCGCCAGCAGCCAAGGACGTGGGGCTCCTGGCTACAATGAGCAGTTCTTC. Residues: CASSQGRGAPGYNEQFF.

This clone was counted between two and nine times. The rearrangement links TRBV4-1 to TRBJ1-3; D unclear. The V gene lost 1 base and the J gene lost 0 bases, with 10 bases spanning the gap. CDR1 is MGHRA, CDR2 YSYEKL, per germline. The CDR3 totals 16 residues. The CDR3 DNA reads as TGCGCCAGCAGCCAAGGAGCGGGGATCTCTGGAAACACCATATATTTT. Amino acid sequence: CASSQGAGISGNTIYF.